These T cell receptor beta chains were read from a single sample in a study of shared clonotypes between healthy human individuals. Sequencing used immunoSEQ multiplex PCR; TCRdb keeps in-frame clones, though not all of them. This table has about 2.3 million clones, approximately 90% appearing once. The specimen sequenced was naive CD4+ T cells from PBMCs. The receptors originated from a man younger than 35 in good health. Some clones in this sample may be carry-over from other donors' samples. Each CDR3 is given with its conserved first and last residue. The order of the fields is V gene, J gene, D gene, clone size, CDR3 protein, CDR3 DNA. The D gene is left open where the match is weak. For some rows the clone size is stated as once, few or many, or as a class when expanded; others skip it.

>TRBV29-1|TRBJ2-2|NA|NA
CSVVFGQGATGELFF
TGCAGCGTTGTATTTGGGCAGGGAGCCACCGGGGAGCTGTTTTTT
>TRBV5-1|TRBJ2-7|TRBD1|NA
CASRLGQGAYEQYF
TGCGCCAGCAGACTGGGACAGGGGGCCTACGAGCAGTACTTC
>TRBV5-1|TRBJ2-1|NA|NA
CASSLGLGANEQFF
TGCGCCAGCAGCTTGGGTTTAGGGGCGAATGAGCAGTTCTTC
>TRBV5-6|TRBJ1-5|NA|once
CASSSQRRGNQPQHF
TGTGCCAGCAGCTCTCAACGGCGGGGAAATCAGCCCCAGCATTTT
>TRBV30|TRBJ2-1|TRBD1|NA
CARDGTGKYNEQFF
TGTGCCCGGGATGGGACAGGGAAATACAATGAGCAGTTCTTC
>TRBV5-1|TRBJ2-7|TRBD2|NA
CASSLVVSGSYEQYF
TGCGCCAGCAGCTTGGTTGTTAGCGGGAGTTACGAGCAGTACTTC
>TRBV27|TRBJ1-6|NA|NA
CASSSRTVSPLHF
TGTGCCAGCAGTTCCCGGACAGTCTCACCCCTCCACTTT
>TRBV28|TRBJ1-1|NA|NA
CASSLTHGGQVTEAFF
TGTGCCAGCAGTTTAACCCATGGGGGGCAAGTCACTGAAGCTTTCTTT
>TRBV6-6|TRBJ2-5|NA|NA
CASRIDGQETQYF
TGTGCCAGCAGAATCGACGGCCAAGAGACCCAGTACTTC
>TRBV10-2|TRBJ1-5|NA|NA
CASSEAGVQPQHF
TGCGCCAGCAGTGAGGCAGGGGTTCAGCCCCAGCATTTT
>TRBV10-3|TRBJ2-7|NA|NA
CAISELASSYEQYF
TGTGCCATCAGTGAGCTGGCCAGCTCCTACGAGCAGTACTTC
>TRBV9|TRBJ1-2|NA|NA
CASSPQTGRYGYTF
TGTGCCAGCAGCCCTCAGACGGGTCGCTATGGCTACACCTTC
>TRBV27|TRBJ2-1|TRBD2|NA
CASSPLTSGAKYNEQFF
TGTGCCAGCAGCCCGCTTACGAGCGGGGCTAAATACAATGAGCAGTTCTTC
>TRBV6-6|TRBJ1-1|TRBD1|once
CASNPGQDNTEAFF
TGTGCCAGCAACCCCGGACAGGACAACACTGAAGCTTTCTTT
>TRBV5-1|TRBJ2-5|TRBD1|NA
CASSSTGSGETQYF
TGCGCCAGCAGCTCGACAGGGTCAGGCGAGACCCAGTACTTC
>TRBV7-9|TRBJ1-1|TRBD1|NA
CASSSRQGANTEAFF
TGTGCCAGCAGCTCTCGACAGGGGGCGAACACTGAAGCTTTCTTT
>TRBV7-9|TRBJ2-5|TRBD2|once
CASSRRGDGHQETQYF
TGTGCCAGCAGCCGCCGGGGGGACGGACACCAAGAGACCCAGTACTTC
>TRBV19|TRBJ1-5|TRBD1|NA
CASSLTGGDQPQHF
TGTGCCAGTAGTCTAACAGGGGGCGATCAGCCCCAGCATTTT
>TRBV5-1|TRBJ2-7|NA|NA
CASGSQGRNEQYF
TGCGCCAGCGGCTCCCAGGGCCGGAACGAGCAGTACTTC
>TRBV18|TRBJ1-1|NA|NA
CASSPLGAMNTEAFF
TGTGCCAGCTCACCACTGGGGGCTATGAACACTGAAGCTTTCTTT
>TRBV18|TRBJ2-7|NA|NA
CASSPDLYHYEQYF
TGTGCCAGCTCACCAGACTTGTATCACTACGAGCAGTACTTC
>TRBV19|TRBJ2-2|NA|NA
CASSIGPAAPGELFF
TGTGCCAGTAGTATAGGCCCAGCGGCGCCCGGGGAGCTGTTTTTT
>TRBV7-2|TRBJ2-1|TRBD2|NA
CASSLLPGLAVNNEQFF
TGTGCCAGCAGCTTATTGCCCGGACTAGCGGTCAACAATGAGCAGTTCTTC
>TRBV15|TRBJ2-2|TRBD1|NA
CATSGSYPGQGATGELFF
TGTGCCACCAGCGGGAGTTATCCGGGACAGGGGGCGACCGGGGAGCTGTTTTTT
>TRBV4-1|TRBJ2-7|TRBD1|NA
CASSLDRVYEQYF
TGCGCCAGCAGCCTCGACAGGGTCTACGAGCAGTACTTC
>TRBV4-2|TRBJ2-7|TRBD2|NA
CASSQDAGAPYEQYF
TGTGCCAGCAGCCAAGACGCGGGAGCTCCCTACGAGCAGTACTTC